This T cell receptor beta chain was sequenced in a study of CD8+CD57+ T cells in acquired aplastic anemia. Both TCR beta VDJ combination and CDR3 sequence profiling were carried out. Genomic DNA was the template for this profiling. TCRdb processed the reads anew with MiXCR; each CDR3 protein has one entry. This table holds approximately 190,000 distinct CDR3 sequences, 40% to 50% found once. With 0 bases clipped from V and 4 bases from J, the junction kept 4 bases outside the gene matches. The CDR3 totals 14 residues. The germline gives CDR1 DFQATT, CDR2 SNEGSKA (reference sequence). Many counts were recorded for this clonotype. It was patients with CD8+CD57+ cell expansion by flow cytometry who were chosen for sequencing.

The J gene is TRBJ2-3, the V gene TRBV20-1; TRBD2 agrees at 7 bases. The sequence derives from a human donor with aplastic anemia. The material sequenced was sorted CD4+, CD8+, or CD8+CD57+ T cells (not recorded which) from PBMCs. The DNA for the CDR3 is TGCAGTGCTAGAGACCCCCGGGGGGCAGATACGCAGTATTTT. It translates to CSARDPRGADTQYF.